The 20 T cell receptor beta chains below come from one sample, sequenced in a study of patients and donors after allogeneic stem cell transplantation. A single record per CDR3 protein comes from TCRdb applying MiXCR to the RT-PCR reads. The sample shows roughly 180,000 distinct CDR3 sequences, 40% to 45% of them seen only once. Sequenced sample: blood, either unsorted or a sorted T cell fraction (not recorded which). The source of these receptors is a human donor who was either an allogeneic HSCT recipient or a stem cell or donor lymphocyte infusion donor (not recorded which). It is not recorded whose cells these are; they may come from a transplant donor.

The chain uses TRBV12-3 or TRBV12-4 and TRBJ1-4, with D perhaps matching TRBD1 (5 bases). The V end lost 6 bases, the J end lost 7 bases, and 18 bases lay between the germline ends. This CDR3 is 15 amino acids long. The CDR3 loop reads CASSALWGAREKLFF. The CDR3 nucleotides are TGTGCCAGCAGCGCCTTATGGGGCGCTCGTGAAAAACTGTTTTTT.

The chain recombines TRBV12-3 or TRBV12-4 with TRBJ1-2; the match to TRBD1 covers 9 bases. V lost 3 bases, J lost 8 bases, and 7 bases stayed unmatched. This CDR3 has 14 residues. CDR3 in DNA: TGTGCCAGCAGTTTCCGGGACAGGGTGGAGGGCTACACCTTC. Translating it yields CASSFRDRVEGYTF.

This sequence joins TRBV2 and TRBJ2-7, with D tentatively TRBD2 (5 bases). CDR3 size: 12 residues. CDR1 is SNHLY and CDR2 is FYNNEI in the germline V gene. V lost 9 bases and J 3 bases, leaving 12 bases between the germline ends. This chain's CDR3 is CASLIRGYEQYF. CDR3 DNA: TGTGCCAGTCTTATACGGGGCTACGAGCAGTACTTC.

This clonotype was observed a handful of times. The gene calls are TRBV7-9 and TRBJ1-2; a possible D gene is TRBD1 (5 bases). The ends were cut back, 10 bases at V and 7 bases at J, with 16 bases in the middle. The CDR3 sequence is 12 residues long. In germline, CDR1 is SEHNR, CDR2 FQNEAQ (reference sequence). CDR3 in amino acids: CAIYRFRGGYTF. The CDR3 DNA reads TGTGCCATATACAGGTTTCGAGGTGGCTACACCTTC.

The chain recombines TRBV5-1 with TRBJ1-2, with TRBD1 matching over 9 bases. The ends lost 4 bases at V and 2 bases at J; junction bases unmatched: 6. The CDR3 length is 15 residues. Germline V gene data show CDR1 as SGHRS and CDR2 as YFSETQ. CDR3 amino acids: CASSPGQGVNYGYTF. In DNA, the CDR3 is TGCGCCAGCAGCCCGGGACAGGGAGTGAACTATGGCTACACCTTC.

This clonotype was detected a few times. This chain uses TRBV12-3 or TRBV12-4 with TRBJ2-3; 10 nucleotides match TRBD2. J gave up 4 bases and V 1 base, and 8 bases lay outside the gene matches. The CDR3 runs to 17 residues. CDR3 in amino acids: CASSLGPSGSGADTQYF. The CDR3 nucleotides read TGTGCCAGCAGTTTAGGGCCTAGCGGGAGCGGGGCAGATACGCAGTATTTT.

CDR3 nucleotides: TGCGCCAGCAGCTACTACCGGGACAGGGATAAGATCGGGGAGCTGTTTTTT. Encoded protein: CASSYYRDRDKIGELFF. This chain uses TRBV5-1 with TRBJ2-2; 9 bases are shared with TRBD1. CDR3 length equals 17 residues. From germline, CDR1 is SGHRS and CDR2 YFSETQ. V lost 3 bases, J lost 7 bases, and 13 bases stayed unmatched.

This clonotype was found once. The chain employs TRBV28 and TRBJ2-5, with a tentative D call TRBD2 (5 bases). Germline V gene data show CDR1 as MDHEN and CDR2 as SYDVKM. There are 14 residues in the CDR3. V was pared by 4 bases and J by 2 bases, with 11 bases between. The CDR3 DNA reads TGTGCCAGCAGTTACGAGCGGTCTCAAGAGACCCAGTACTTC. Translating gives CASSYERSQETQYF.

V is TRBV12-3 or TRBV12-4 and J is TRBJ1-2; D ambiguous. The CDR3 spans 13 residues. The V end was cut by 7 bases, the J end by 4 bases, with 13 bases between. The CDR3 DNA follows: TGTGCCAGCATCCTGGGCCTTCCCTATGGCTACACCTTC. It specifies CASILGLPYGYTF.

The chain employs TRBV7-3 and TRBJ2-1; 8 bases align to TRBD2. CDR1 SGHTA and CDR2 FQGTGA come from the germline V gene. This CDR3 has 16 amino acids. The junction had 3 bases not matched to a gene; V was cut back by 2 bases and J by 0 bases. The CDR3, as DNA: TGTGCCAGCAGCTTAGGAGCGGGAGTCTCCTACAATGAGCAGTTCTTC. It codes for CASSLGAGVSYNEQFF. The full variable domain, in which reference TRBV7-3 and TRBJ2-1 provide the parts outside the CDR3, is GAGVSQTPSNKVTEKGKYVELRCDPISGHTALYWYRQSLGQGPEFLIYFQGTGAADDSGLPNDRFFAVRPEGSVSTLKIQRTERGDSAVYLCASSLGAGVSYNEQFFGPGTRLTVL.

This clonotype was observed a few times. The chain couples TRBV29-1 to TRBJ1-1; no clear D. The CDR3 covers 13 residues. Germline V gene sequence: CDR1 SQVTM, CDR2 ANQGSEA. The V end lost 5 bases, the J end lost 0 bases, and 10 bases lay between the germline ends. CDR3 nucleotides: TGCAGCGTTACGGAGGGCCTGAACACTGAAGCTTTCTTT. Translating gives CSVTEGLNTEAFF.

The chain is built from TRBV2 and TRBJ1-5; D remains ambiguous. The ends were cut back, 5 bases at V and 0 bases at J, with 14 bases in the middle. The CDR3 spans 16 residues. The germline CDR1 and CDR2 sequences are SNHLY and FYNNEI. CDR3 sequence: CASSRYWADSNQPQHF. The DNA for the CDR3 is TGTGCCAGCAGTCGCTATTGGGCGGATAGCAATCAGCCCCAGCATTTT.

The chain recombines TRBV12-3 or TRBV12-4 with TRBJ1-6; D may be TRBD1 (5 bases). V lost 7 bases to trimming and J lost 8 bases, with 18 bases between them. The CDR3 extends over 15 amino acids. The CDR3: CASTPGGDVDSPLHF. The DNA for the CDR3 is TGTGCCAGCACCCCGGGAGGGGATGTTGATTCACCCCTCCACTTT.

The CDR3 DNA is TGTGCCAGCAGTTCGGAGCGGGAGGGCCGTAAAATTGAGCAGTTCTTC. Its protein product is CASSSEREGRKIEQFF. The chain is built from TRBV28 and TRBJ2-1, with 10 bases lining up with TRBD2. This CDR3 is 16 amino acids long. Germline-derived CDR1 and CDR2 are MDHEN and SYDVKM. The V segment lost 4 bases and the J segment 9 bases; nucleotides outside the gene matches: 12.

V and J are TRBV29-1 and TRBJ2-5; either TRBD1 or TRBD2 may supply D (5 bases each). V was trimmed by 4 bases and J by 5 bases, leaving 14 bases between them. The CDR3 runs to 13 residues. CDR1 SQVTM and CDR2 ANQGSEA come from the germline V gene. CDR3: CSVARDWGETQYF. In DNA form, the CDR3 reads TGCAGCGTTGCAAGGGATTGGGGGGAGACCCAGTACTTC. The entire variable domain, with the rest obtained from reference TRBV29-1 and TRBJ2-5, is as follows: SAVISQKPSRDICQRGTSLTIQCQVDSQVTMMFWYRQQPGQSLTLIATANQGSEATYESGFVIDKFPISRPNLTFSTLTVSNMSPEDSSIYLCSVARDWGETQYFGPGTRLLVL.

CDR3 nucleotides: TGTGCCAGCAGTTTCGCCGGACTCCTCTATGGCTACACCTTC. Translated, it gives CASSFAGLLYGYTF. The V call is TRBV12-3 or TRBV12-4, the J call TRBJ1-2, with D unclear. V gave up 3 bases and J gave up 4 bases, with 12 bases separating them. The CDR3 covers 14 residues.

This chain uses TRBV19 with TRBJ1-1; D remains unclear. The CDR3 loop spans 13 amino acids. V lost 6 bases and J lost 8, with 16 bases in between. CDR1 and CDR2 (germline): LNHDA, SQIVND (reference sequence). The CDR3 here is CASRVLEQPEAFF. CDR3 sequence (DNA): TGTGCCAGTAGGGTCTTGGAACAGCCCGAAGCTTTCTTT.

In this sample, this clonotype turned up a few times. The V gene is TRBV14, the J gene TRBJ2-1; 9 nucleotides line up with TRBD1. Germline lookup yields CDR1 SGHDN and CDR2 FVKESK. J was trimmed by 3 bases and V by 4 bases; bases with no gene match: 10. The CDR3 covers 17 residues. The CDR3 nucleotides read TGTGCCAGCAGCCCTTCTTCCGGGACAGGGAGCTACAATGAGCAGTTCTTC. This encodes CASSPSSGTGSYNEQFF.

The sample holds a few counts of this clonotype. The CDR3 coding sequence is TGTGCCAGCAGCGTGGCAGGAGCTAACTATGGCTACACCTTC. It is translated as CASSVAGANYGYTF. The chain combines TRBV11-1 with TRBJ1-2; D is ambiguous. The V gene lost 5 bases and the J gene lost 0 bases, with 10 bases spanning the gap. This CDR3 has 14 residues. Germline V gene lookup returns CDR1 SGHAT and CDR2 FQDESV (reference sequence).

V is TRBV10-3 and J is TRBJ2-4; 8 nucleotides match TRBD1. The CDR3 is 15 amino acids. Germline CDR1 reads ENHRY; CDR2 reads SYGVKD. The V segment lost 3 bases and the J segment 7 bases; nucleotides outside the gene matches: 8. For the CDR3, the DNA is TGTGCCATCAGTGACCCGGACAGGGCATCCAACATTCAGTACTTC. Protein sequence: CAISDPDRASNIQYF.